The 17 T cell receptor beta chains given below trace back to one sample, sequenced in a study of blood T cell repertoires in COVID-19. Assay: immunoSEQ multiplex PCR; the TCRdb copy retains only in-frame clones and omits some. The table includes over 100,000 clones, 88% detected once. Sequencing was performed on peripheral blood. Receptors were obtained from a man between 45 and 60 years old with acute or convalescent COVID-19.

Regarding this clone: Other DNA sequences in this specimen translate into the identical CDR3. V usage is TRBV10-3 and J usage is TRBJ1-1; 7 bases agree with TRBD1. Germline CDR1 is ENHRY and CDR2 is SYGVKD. With 7 bases clipped from V and 0 bases from J, the junction kept 2 bases outside the gene matches. The CDR3 is 13 residues long. The CDR3 coding sequence is TGTGCCATCACGACAGGGATGAACACTGAAGCTTTCTTT. Encoded protein: CAITTGMNTEAFF.

The rearrangement uses TRBV7-9 and TRBJ1-2; D is ambiguous. The CDR3 is 12 residues long. Trimming removed 5 bases at V and 4 bases at J, with 8 bases between. Germline V lookup: CDR1 SEHNR, CDR2 FQNEAQ (reference sequence). CDR3 in DNA: TGTGCCAGCAGCAACCCCGGCTATGGCTACACCTTC. It codes for CASSNPGYGYTF.

V gene TRBV15 combines with J gene TRBJ1-1; no reliable D call. Trimming took 0 bases from V and 1 from J, leaving 6 bases between them. Germline CDR1 LNHNV, CDR2 YYDKDF (reference sequence). The CDR3 covers 14 residues. DNA of the CDR3: TGTGCCACCAGCAGAGATCTAGGGAACACTGAAGCTTTCTTT. Translated: CATSRDLGNTEAFF.

The chain joins TRBV7-2 to TRBJ2-7, with a weak D call TRBD2 (6 bases). CDR1 is SGHTA and CDR2 is FQGNSA in the germline V gene. Trimming left V 5 bases short and J 3 bases short, with 17 bases between. This CDR3 has 15 amino acids. CDR3 sequence (DNA): TGTGCCAGCAGCAACACGGGACTGGGACTCTACGAGCAGTACTTC. As protein: CASSNTGLGLYEQYF.

The V and J genes are TRBV5-1 and TRBJ2-1, with a tentative D call TRBD1 (6 bases). V lost 0 bases and J lost 10, with 11 bases in between. The CDR3 sequence is 13 residues long. CDR1 is SGHRS, CDR2 YFSETQ, per germline. In nucleotides, the CDR3 is TGCGCCAGCAGCTTGGCGGTACAGGGCGAGCAGTTCTTC. This sequence encodes CASSLAVQGEQFF.

This chain connects TRBV29-1 to TRBJ1-4; weak D call: TRBD1 (6 bases). Germline-derived CDR1 and CDR2 are SQVTM and ANQGSEA. The CDR3 extends over 15 amino acids. Trimming removed 0 bases from V and 8 bases from J, with 16 bases in between. CDR3 sequence reads: CSVEDLTGFGEKLFF. The CDR3 DNA reads as TGCAGCGTTGAAGATCTAACAGGGTTCGGGGAAAAACTGTTTTTT.

About this clone itself: The sample holds other DNA sequences that translate to the same CDR3. This chain joins TRBV2 and TRBJ1-1; 9 nucleotides line up with TRBD1. Looked up from germline, CDR1 is SNHLY and CDR2 is FYNNEI. V trimming: 6 bases; J trimming: 1 base; junction bases outside the gene matches: 6. The CDR3 runs 15 residues. CDR3 in DNA: TGTGCCAGCAGGGCCCCGGGACAGGGGAACACTGAAGCTTTCTTT. Its translation is CASRAPGQGNTEAFF. The entire variable domain, with the rest obtained from reference TRBV2 and TRBJ1-1, is as follows: EPEVTQTPSHQVTQMGQEVILRCVPISNHLYFYWYRQILGQKVEFLVSFYNNEISEKSEIFDDQFSVERPDGSNFTLKIRSTKLEDSAMYFCASRAPGQGNTEAFFGQGTRLTVV.

J is TRBJ1-1 and V is TRBV7-9, with TRBD1 matching over 9 bases. CDR3 size: 17 residues. Germline V lookup: CDR1 SEHNR, CDR2 FQNEAQ (reference sequence). V shed 5 bases and J 3 bases; nucleotides not matched to a gene: 13. The CDR3 loop is CASSPPRGDREDTEAFF. For the CDR3, the DNA is TGTGCCAGCAGCCCCCCCAGGGGGGACAGGGAAGACACTGAAGCTTTCTTT.

The count of this clone is one. This chain uses TRBV5-1 with TRBJ1-3, with D perhaps matching TRBD1 (6 bases). The CDR3 is 15 residues long. Deletions cut 4 bases from V and 0 bases from J, with 11 bases between. The germline V gene has CDR1 SGHRS and CDR2 YFSETQ. Written as DNA, the CDR3 is TGCGCCAGCAGCAACACAGGGAACTCTGGAAACACCATATATTTT. This sequence encodes CASSNTGNSGNTIYF.

The gene calls are TRBV6-5 and TRBJ2-5; 8 bases are shared with TRBD2. CDR1 MNHEY and CDR2 SVGAGI come from the germline V gene. The length of the CDR3 is 16 residues. The J segment lost 3 bases and the V segment lost 2 bases, leaving 8 bases of the junction unmatched. The CDR3 nucleotides read TGTGCCAGCAGTTACCAACTAGCGGAAAGGGAAGAGACCCAGTACTTC. Its protein product is CASSYQLAEREETQYF.

The chain combines TRBV27 with TRBJ1-1, with D tentatively TRBD1 (6 bases). Trimming left V 7 bases short and J 5 bases short, with 14 bases between. Germline loops: CDR1 MNHEY, CDR2 SMNVEV (reference sequence). CDR3 size: 13 residues. CDR3 coding DNA: TGTGCCAGCATGGCTAACAGGGTGACTGAAGCTTTCTTT. Protein sequence: CASMANRVTEAFF.

This clone was observed a single time. The chain recombines TRBV28 with TRBJ2-5, with D maybe TRBD1 (6 bases). Germline V gene data show CDR1 as MDHEN and CDR2 as SYDVKM. Trimming took 5 bases from V and 0 from J, leaving 16 bases between them. This CDR3 has 16 amino acids. This CDR3 reads CASSPRSRGYQETQYF. CDR3 nucleotide sequence: TGTGCCAGCAGTCCGAGAAGTAGGGGGTACCAAGAGACCCAGTACTTC.

This clone was seen only once. The rearrangement joins TRBV6-5 to TRBJ1-4; D ambiguous. V shed 6 bases and J shed 6 bases, with 14 bases lying between them. The CDR3 runs 14 residues. Germline assignment: CDR1 MNHEY and CDR2 SVGAGI. CDR3 sequence: CASSAGLGDEKLFF. In DNA form, the CDR3 reads TGTGCCAGCAGCGCCGGACTCGGGGATGAAAAACTGTTTTTT.

The rearrangement uses TRBV2 and TRBJ1-2; the D is unclear. Germline loops: CDR1 SNHLY, CDR2 FYNNEI. The CDR3 has 13 residues. Trimming took 9 bases from V and 4 from J, leaving 15 bases between them. CDR3: CASSQEGAYGYTF. The DNA of the CDR3 is TGTGCCAGTTCGCAGGAGGGTGCCTATGGCTACACCTTC.

The gene calls are TRBV5-1 and TRBJ1-2, with D possibly TRBD1 on 5 matching bases. V lost 1 base and J 6 bases, leaving 13 bases between the germline ends. The CDR3 loop spans 14 amino acids. Germline V CDR1 and CDR2: SGHRS, YFSETQ. DNA of the CDR3: TGCGCCAGCAGCTTGTCCGGGGGTAAGAATGGCTACACCTTC. Amino acids: CASSLSGGKNGYTF.

The J gene is TRBJ1-2, the V gene TRBV5-6; no firm D call. The CDR3 totals 11 residues. Germline V gives CDR1 SGHDT, CDR2 YYEEEE. Deletions cut 1 base from V and 6 bases from J, with 4 bases between. CDR3 sequence: CASSLRNGYTF. CDR3 sequence (DNA): TGTGCCAGCAGCTTGCGTAATGGCTACACCTTC. Together with reference TRBV5-6 and TRBJ1-2, the CDR3 gives the full variable domain: DAGVTQSPTHLIKTRGQQVTLRCSPKSGHDTVSWYQQALGQGPQFIFQYYEEEERQRGNFPDRFSGHQFPNYSSELNVNALLLGDSALYLCASSLRNGYTFGSGTRLTVV.

V and J are TRBV15 and TRBJ1-1; D might be TRBD1 (5 bases). Between the trimmed V and J ends, which lost 0 bases and 2 bases, there was a span of 13 bases. This CDR3 comprises 16 residues. From germline, CDR1 is LNHNV and CDR2 YYDKDF (reference sequence). The CDR3 loop is CATSRDINQGNTEAFF. The CDR3 DNA reads TGTGCCACCAGCAGAGACATCAATCAGGGAAACACTGAAGCTTTCTTT.